This T cell receptor beta chain was obtained from a study of OX40 agonist ivuxolimab in advanced cancers. Study context: Patients were given ivuxolimab, an antibody that agonizes OX40 (CD134). Mean age about 60 years, range about 20 to 79; 82.7% male.

The ends were cut back, 4 bases at V and 2 bases at J, with 7 bases in the middle. Germline V gene sequence: CDR1 MNHNS, CDR2 SASEGT. This CDR3 is built from 13 residues. This table comes from immunoSEQ multiplex PCR, and its TCRdb copy is limited to in-frame clones, with some not included. The table lists roughly 92,000 clones, 75% to 95% of them singletons. V is TRBV6-1 and J is TRBJ2-3; D might be TRBD1 (5 bases). This specimen was CD4+ or CD8+ T cells sorted from blood, taken in a trial of the OX40 agonist ivuxolimab. The source is an adult with an advanced solid tumor such as melanoma, head and neck, liver or kidney cancer. The CDR3 DNA reads TGTGCCAGCAGTGGGACAAACACAGATACGCAGTATTTT. This gives the protein CASSGTNTDTQYF.